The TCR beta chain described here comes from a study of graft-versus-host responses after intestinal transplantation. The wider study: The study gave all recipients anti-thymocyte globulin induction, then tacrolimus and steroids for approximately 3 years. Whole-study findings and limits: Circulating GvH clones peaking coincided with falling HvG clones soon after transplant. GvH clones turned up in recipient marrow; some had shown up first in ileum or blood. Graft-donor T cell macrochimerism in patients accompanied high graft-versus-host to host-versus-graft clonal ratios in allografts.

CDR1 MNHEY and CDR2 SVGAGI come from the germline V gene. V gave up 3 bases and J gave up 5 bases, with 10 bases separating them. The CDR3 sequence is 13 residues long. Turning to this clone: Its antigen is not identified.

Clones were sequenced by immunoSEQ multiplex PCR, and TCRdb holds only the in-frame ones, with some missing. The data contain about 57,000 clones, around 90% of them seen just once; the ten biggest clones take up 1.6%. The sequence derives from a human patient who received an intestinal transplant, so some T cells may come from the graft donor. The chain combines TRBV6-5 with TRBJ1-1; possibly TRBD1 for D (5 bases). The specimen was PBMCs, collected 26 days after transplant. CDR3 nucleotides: TGTGCCAGCAGTTATGGGGGGACGACTGAAGCTTTCTTT. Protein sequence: CASSYGGTTEAFF.